What follows are 27 T cell receptor beta chains derived from one specimen sequenced in a study of shared clonotypes between healthy human individuals. Using immunoSEQ multiplex PCR, the repertoire was profiled, and TCRdb retains in-frame clones only, with some absent. The sample holds millions of clones, roughly nine tenths seen once. Sequenced material: naive CD4+ T cells sorted from blood. Subset meaning: CD45RA+ positively selected. The source of these receptors is a man aged 18 to 29 in good health.

Here the CDR3 DNA reads TGTGCCCGAGATGGTGGATCAGGCAGGCGCACCTTC. Translated, it gives CARDGGSGRRTF. The rearrangement links TRBV30 to TRBJ1-2; D remains unclear. The CDR3 runs to 12 residues. Germline lookup yields CDR1 GTSNPN and CDR2 SVGIG (reference sequence). V was clipped by 8 bases and J by 13 bases, with 23 bases between them.

The V and J genes are TRBV29-1 and TRBJ1-1, with D possibly being TRBD1 (6 bases). Germline CDR1 is SQVTM and CDR2 is ANQGSEA. The CDR3 covers 15 residues. The V end was cut by 3 bases, the J end by 1 base, with 15 bases between. The CDR3 sequence is CSVDHDEQGNTEAFF. CDR3 in DNA: TGCAGCGTTGACCACGATGAACAGGGGAACACTGAAGCTTTCTTT.

This clone was seen a few times. The same CDR3 can be traced to other DNA sequences in this sample. This rearrangement joins TRBV10-3 to TRBJ2-5; no firm D call. From germline, CDR1 is ENHRY and CDR2 SYGVKD. The CDR3 spans 12 residues. V was cut by 0 bases and J by 5 bases, with 4 bases left in between. CDR3 DNA: TGTGCCATCAGTGAGTCGAAGGAGACCCAGTACTTC. It is translated as CAISESKETQYF.

The V call is TRBV5-1, the J call TRBJ2-5; D might be TRBD2 (5 bases). This CDR3 contains 14 residues. Germline CDR1 is SGHRS and CDR2 is YFSETQ. Between the trimmed V and J ends, which lost 2 bases and 5 bases, there was a span of 13 bases. CDR3 protein: CASSLRGRGETQYF. The CDR3 region has the DNA TGCGCCAGCAGCTTAAGAGGTCGCGGGGAGACCCAGTACTTC.

This rearrangement joins TRBV4-3 to TRBJ2-5, with TRBD2 matching over 9 bases. CDR1 is LGHNA and CDR2 is YSLEER in the germline V gene. CDR3 size: 16 residues. J was trimmed by 4 bases and V by 1 base; bases with no gene match: 7. CDR3 nucleotides: TGCGCCAGCAGCCAAGGGAATAGCGGGAGTGGAGAGACCCAGTACTTC. Protein sequence: CASSQGNSGSGETQYF.

V and J are TRBV6-1 and TRBJ2-7; tentatively, D is TRBD2 (6 bases). CDR1 is MNHNS, CDR2 SASEGT, per germline. V dropped 5 bases and J dropped 6 bases, with 17 bases sitting between them. The CDR3 runs to 14 residues. Written as DNA, the CDR3 is TGTGCCAGCAGTTCACAGCCCGGCGGGATCGAGCAGTACTTC. It specifies CASSSQPGGIEQYF.

The chain joins TRBV19 to TRBJ2-7, with unresolved D. Per germline, CDR1 LNHDA and CDR2 SQIVND (reference sequence). V lost 5 bases and J 2 bases, leaving 7 bases between the germline ends. This CDR3 is 12 amino acids long. The CDR3, as DNA: TGTGCCAGTAGTCCTGGGGCCTACGAGCAGTACTTC. Translated, it gives CASSPGAYEQYF.

For this clone: The identical CDR3 is also encoded by other nucleotide sequences in the sample. V and J are TRBV18 and TRBJ1-1; D call uncertain. The germline V gene has CDR1 KGHSH and CDR2 LQKENI. The CDR3 length is 13 residues. Deletions cut 3 bases from V and 0 bases from J, with 5 bases between. DNA of the CDR3: TGTGCCAGCTCACCCGCCATGAACACTGAAGCTTTCTTT. This translates into CASSPAMNTEAFF.

The chain joins TRBV5-4 to TRBJ1-2; D is unclear. V lost 4 bases and J 7 bases, leaving 17 bases between the germline ends. CDR1 is SGHNT and CDR2 is YYREEE in the germline V gene (reference sequence). The CDR3 is 14 amino acids. CDR3 DNA sequence: TGTGCCAGCAGCGTGCGGGTTTCTGGGCTTGGCTACACCTTC. It is translated as CASSVRVSGLGYTF.

The rearrangement links TRBV2 to TRBJ1-2, with a weak D call TRBD1 (6 bases). Trimming cost V 3 bases and J 4 bases, with 9 bases left between them. Germline CDR1 reads SNHLY; CDR2 reads FYNNEI. There are 13 residues in the CDR3. As DNA, the CDR3 is TGTGCCAGCAGTGACCAGACAGGCTATGGCTACACCTTC. This codes for CASSDQTGYGYTF.

This clone came up a few times. This chain connects TRBV6-5 to TRBJ1-5; 7 bases match TRBD1. V lost 5 bases to trimming and J lost 1 base; unmatched junction nucleotides: 5. Germline V CDR1 and CDR2: MNHEY, SVGAGI. The CDR3 runs to 15 residues. For the CDR3, the DNA is TGTGCCAGCAGTCCCGCCAGGGGGAGCAATCAGCCCCAGCATTTT. Amino acids: CASSPARGSNQPQHF.

This chain links TRBV30 with TRBJ2-2; TRBD1 is a possible D gene (6 bases). Germline V gene sequence: CDR1 GTSNPN, CDR2 SVGIG (reference sequence). The ends were cut back, 1 base at V and 5 bases at J, with 11 bases in the middle. The CDR3 is 14 residues long. The CDR3 region has the DNA TGTGCCTGGAGTGCAAGGGGGAGTACCGGGGAGCTGTTTTTT. Protein: CAWSARGSTGELFF.

V usage is TRBV11-2 and J usage is TRBJ2-1; 10 nucleotides line up with TRBD2. Germline CDR1 reads SGHAT; CDR2 reads FQNNGV. The CDR3 has 13 residues. With V trimmed by 9 bases and J by 6 bases, 5 bases remained unmatched. CDR3 DNA sequence: TGTGCCAGTGGACTAGCGGTACCCAATGAGCAGTTCTTC. Translated: CASGLAVPNEQFF.

Concerning this clone itself: The same CDR3 is also encoded by other DNA sequences in this sample. The V gene is TRBV2, the J gene TRBJ2-5, with 13 bases lining up with TRBD2. V gave up 4 bases and J gave up 2 bases; unmatched junction bases: 1. This CDR3 contains 15 residues. Germline V gives CDR1 SNHLY, CDR2 FYNNEI. The CDR3 nucleotides are TGTGCCAGCAGTGGACTAGCGGGGGGTCAAGAGACCCAGTACTTC. The encoded protein is CASSGLAGGQETQYF.

The chain carries TRBV7-8 and TRBJ1-2; no definite D call. Germline-derived CDR1 and CDR2 are SGHVS and FQNEAQ. This CDR3 is 15 amino acids long. Trimming removed 2 bases at V and 5 bases at J, with 15 bases between. CDR3 loop: CASSLMKSPRYGYTF. The CDR3 DNA reads TGTGCCAGCAGCTTAATGAAGTCCCCTAGGTATGGCTACACCTTC. Together with reference TRBV7-8 and TRBJ1-2, the CDR3 gives the full variable domain: GAGVSQSPRYKVAKRGQDVALRCDPISGHVSLFWYQQALGQGPEFLTYFQNEAQLDKSGLPSDRFFAERPEGSVSTLKIQRTQQEDSAVYLCASSLMKSPRYGYTFGSGTRLTVV.

The chain couples TRBV20-1 to TRBJ2-5, with unresolved D. The V end was cut by 4 bases, the J end by 7 bases, with 10 bases between. CDR1 is DFQATT and CDR2 is SNEGSKA in the germline V gene (reference sequence). CDR3 size: 11 residues. The CDR3 loop reads CSAIISGTQYF. The CDR3, as DNA: TGCAGTGCTATAATAAGTGGGACCCAGTACTTC.

Of note for this clone: The sample holds other DNA sequences that translate to the same CDR3. V and J are TRBV28 and TRBJ1-4, with 8 bases aligning to TRBD1. V trimming: 3 bases; J trimming: 8 bases; junction bases outside the gene matches: 5. Germline CDR1 reads MDHEN; CDR2 reads SYDVKM. The CDR3 contains 14 residues. CDR3 sequence (DNA): TGTGCCAGCAGTTTCGGACAGGGTGGCGAAAAACTGTTTTTT. It codes for CASSFGQGGEKLFF. Supplemented by reference TRBV28 and TRBJ1-4, the full variable domain reads DVKVTQSSRYLVKRTGEKVFLECVQDMDHENMFWYRQDPGLGLRLIYFSYDVKMKEKGDIPEGYSVSREKKERFSLILESASTNQTSMYLCASSFGQGGEKLFFGSGTQLSVL.

This clone showed up just once. The sample has other DNA sequences that encode this CDR3 too. The CDR3 loop reads CASSPSGARDTQYF. The CDR3 DNA reads TGCGCCAGCAGCCCCTCGGGAGCCAGAGATACGCAGTATTTT. The chain uses TRBV5-1 and TRBJ2-3, with D tentatively TRBD2 (6 bases). The V end lost 4 bases, the J end lost 5 bases, and 14 bases lay between the germline ends. Germline V gene data show CDR1 as SGHRS and CDR2 as YFSETQ. The CDR3 has 14 residues. The full variable domain, with the rest looked up from reference TRBV5-1 and TRBJ2-3, is KAGVTQTPRYLIKTRGQQVTLSCSPISGHRSVSWYQQTPGQGLQFLFEYFSETQRNKGNFPGRFSGRQFSNSRSEMNVSTLELGDSALYLCASSPSGARDTQYFGPGTRLTVL.

CDR3 sequence: CASSYGWGAGANVLTF. The CDR3 DNA sequence: TGTGCCAGCAGTTACGGATGGGGGGCTGGGGCCAACGTCCTGACTTTC. This sequence joins TRBV6-5 and TRBJ2-6, with D possibly TRBD2 on 6 matching bases. From germline, CDR1 is MNHEY and CDR2 SVGAGI. The V and J ends lost 2 bases and 2 bases respectively, with 10 bases between them. The CDR3 is made up of 16 amino acids.

The gene calls are TRBV7-2 and TRBJ2-5, with D possibly being TRBD1 or TRBD2 (7 bases each). This CDR3 region has 14 residues. CDR1 is SGHTA, CDR2 FQGNSA, per germline. V shed 5 bases and J shed 4 bases, with 14 bases lying between them. The CDR3 reads CASSLTGRVETQYF. The CDR3 coding sequence is TGTGCCAGCAGCCTGACAGGGAGGGTAGAGACCCAGTACTTC.

The chain recombines TRBV29-1 with TRBJ1-3; 8 nucleotides agree with TRBD1. Germline V CDR1 and CDR2: SQVTM, ANQGSEA. J lost 4 bases, V lost 8 bases, and 7 bases had no gene match. The CDR3 covers 13 residues. The CDR3 loop is CSTRTGTGNTIYF. CDR3 DNA: TGCAGCACCCGGACAGGGACGGGAAACACCATATATTTT.

This clone appeared a few times. The same CDR3 also results from other DNA sequences found in this sample. Written as DNA, the CDR3 is TGCGCCAGCAGCCCCCCGAGGCCGAACACTGAAGCTTTCTTT. It yields the protein CASSPPRPNTEAFF. The chain employs TRBV4-1 and TRBJ1-1, with D unresolved. The V gene's germline CDR1 is MGHRA and CDR2 YSYEKL. V dropped 4 bases and J dropped 1 base, with 10 bases sitting between them. The CDR3 has 14 residues.

The V gene is TRBV5-1, the J gene TRBJ1-1; D gene ambiguous. This CDR3 comprises 15 residues. Germline CDR1 reads SGHRS; CDR2 reads YFSETQ. The germline V and J ends were trimmed by 4 bases and 0 bases, with 13 bases remaining between them. The CDR3 protein is CASSPRSDMNTEAFF. The DNA of the CDR3 is TGCGCCAGCAGCCCCAGGAGTGATATGAACACTGAAGCTTTCTTT.

The chain employs TRBV6-4 and TRBJ2-1; 7 bases match TRBD1. The CDR3 contains 15 residues. CDR1 is MRHNA, CDR2 SNTAGT, per germline. Trimming removed 6 bases from V and 4 bases from J; junction bases left unmatched: 9. The CDR3 protein is CASSAEGASYNEQFF. The CDR3 DNA reads TGTGCCAGCAGCGCAGAGGGGGCATCATACAATGAGCAGTTCTTC.

The chain employs TRBV7-9 and TRBJ1-2; 7 bases line up with TRBD1. Germline V gives CDR1 SEHNR, CDR2 FQNEAQ (reference sequence). Trimming at V came to 1 base and at J to 0 bases, leaving 8 bases not matched to a gene. The CDR3 loop spans 17 amino acids. CDR3 sequence (DNA): TGTGCCAGCAGCTTAGGGGCAGGGGGGATTGCTAACTATGGCTACACCTTC. It translates to CASSLGAGGIANYGYTF.

V is TRBV18 and J is TRBJ2-7, with unresolved D. This CDR3 contains 14 residues. Germline values: CDR1 KGHSH, CDR2 LQKENI. The V gene lost 0 bases and the J gene lost 2 bases, with 8 bases spanning the gap. CDR3 nucleotide sequence: TGTGCCAGCTCACCACCGATAGCCACCTACGAGCAGTACTTC. Encoded protein: CASSPPIATYEQYF.

This clone was recorded once. The genes are TRBV5-4 and TRBJ2-1; 10 nucleotides agree with TRBD2. This CDR3 has 15 amino acids. From germline, CDR1 is SGHNT and CDR2 YYREEE (reference sequence). J gave up 6 bases and V 4 bases, and 7 bases lay outside the gene matches. The CDR3 region is CASSGQREGPNEQFF. In nucleotides, the CDR3 is TGTGCCAGCAGCGGGCAGCGGGAGGGCCCCAATGAGCAGTTCTTC.